This T cell receptor (beta chain) is from a study of blood T cell repertoires in COVID-19. Trimming shortened V by 1 base and J by 5 bases, and 8 bases separated the two germline ends. The CDR3 runs to 13 residues. Germline values: CDR1 KGHDR, CDR2 SFDVKD. Under the authors' procedure: How many nucleated cells were present was estimated from reference gene primer amplification. Assay used: immunoSEQ multiplex PCR; TCRdb lists only in-frame clones, some missing. V and J calls and clone size follow that table, whereas D and trimming were derived from the DNA. The table records 350,000 or so clones, roughly 90% of them present only once. Clinical history as reported by participants underpinned cohort assignment. A PCR-confirmed or clinician-diagnosed COVID-19 case had contacted exposed participants within 2 weeks of entry.

Material for sequencing was PBMCs or T cells enriched from blood (not recorded which). The sequence was collected from a woman aged 30 to 39 who had been exposed to COVID-19. The V call is TRBV24-1, the J call TRBJ2-7; possible D gene TRBD2, 6 bases. The CDR3: CATSDLGGDEQYF. CDR3 DNA: TGTGCCACCAGTGATTTAGGCGGGGACGAGCAGTACTTC.